The sequence of this TCR beta chain was determined in a study of T cells after yellow fever vaccination. V was clipped by 2 bases and J by 6 bases, with 11 bases between them. The V gene's germline CDR1 is MNHEY and CDR2 SVGAGI. This CDR3 comprises 13 residues. A single record per CDR3 protein comes from TCRdb applying MiXCR to the 5' RACE reads. Of roughly 340,000 distinct CDR3 sequences in the sample, about 8.7% were seen once. This material consisted of PBMCs, taken on the day of the first yellow fever vaccination. This receptor was obtained from a man between 18 and 29 years old who received the YFV17D yellow fever vaccine. The V and J genes are TRBV6-5 and TRBJ2-7; D remains ambiguous. The CDR3 DNA sequence: TGTGCCAGCAGTTACCGTTACAGCGCCGAGCAGTACTTC. This gives the protein CASSYRYSAEQYF.